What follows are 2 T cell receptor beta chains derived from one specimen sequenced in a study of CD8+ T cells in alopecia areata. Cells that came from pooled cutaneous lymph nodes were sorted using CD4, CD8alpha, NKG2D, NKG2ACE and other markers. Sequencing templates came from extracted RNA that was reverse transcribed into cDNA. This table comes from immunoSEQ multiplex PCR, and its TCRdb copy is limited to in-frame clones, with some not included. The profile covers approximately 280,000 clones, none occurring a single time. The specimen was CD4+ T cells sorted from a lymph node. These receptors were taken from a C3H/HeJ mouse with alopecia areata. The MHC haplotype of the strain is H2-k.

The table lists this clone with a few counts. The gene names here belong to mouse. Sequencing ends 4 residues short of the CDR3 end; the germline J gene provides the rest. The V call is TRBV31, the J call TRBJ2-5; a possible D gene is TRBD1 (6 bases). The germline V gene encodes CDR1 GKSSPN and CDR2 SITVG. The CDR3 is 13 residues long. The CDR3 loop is CAWSRQGSDTQYF. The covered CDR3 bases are TGTGCCTGGAGTCGGCAGGGGTCAGAC.

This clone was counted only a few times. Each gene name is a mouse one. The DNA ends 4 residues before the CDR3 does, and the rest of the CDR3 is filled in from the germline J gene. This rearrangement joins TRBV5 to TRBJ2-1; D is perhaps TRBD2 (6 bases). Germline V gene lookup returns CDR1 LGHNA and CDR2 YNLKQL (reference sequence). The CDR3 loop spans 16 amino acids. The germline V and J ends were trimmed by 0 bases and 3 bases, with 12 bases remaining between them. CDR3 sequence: CASSQDPGTPYAEQFF. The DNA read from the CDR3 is TGTGCCAGCAGCCAAGATCCCGGGACTCCCTATGCT.